A single sample gave rise to the 21 T cell receptor beta chains below, sequenced in a study of low-dose radiotherapy and immunotherapy resistance in tumors. With TRAV- and TRBV-specific primers, first-strand cDNA was made, covering the alpha and beta chains. Amplification of TCRs used a constant-region primer and V-primer adapter for approximately 19 PCR cycles. TCRdb used MiXCR to reprocess the reads, holding one entry per CDR3 protein. In the table there are 64,000 or so distinct CDR3 sequences, more than 25% of which are singletons. Time point here: before trial treatment. Source: PBMCs, taken before treatment. Source of these receptors: a male donor with rectosigmoid adenocarcinoma.

V gene TRBV19 combines with J gene TRBJ2-4; D ambiguous. Germline CDR1 and CDR2: LNHDA and SQIVND (reference sequence). CDR3 length: 16 amino acids. V was clipped by 5 bases and J by 6 bases, with 20 bases between them. The CDR3 bases are TGTGCCAGTAGTTCAGTCGACGCCAGGCCCATAAACATTCAGTACTTC. Translated: CASSSVDARPINIQYF.

This clonotype appeared many times. The chain links TRBV12-3 or TRBV12-4 to TRBJ2-7; tentatively, D is TRBD2 (5 bases). This CDR3 has 14 residues. Trimming removed 0 bases at V and 3 bases at J, with 9 bases between. The CDR3 spells CASSLARTGYEQYF. CDR3 nucleotide sequence: TGTGCCAGCAGTTTAGCGCGGACTGGCTACGAGCAGTACTTC.

As regards this clonotype: It differs at one base from a far larger clone, so likely a read error. The chain is built from TRBV28 and TRBJ2-1; possibly TRBD1 for D (5 bases). Trimming removed 4 bases at V and 13 bases at J, with 20 bases between. This CDR3 region has 14 residues. The germline V gene has CDR1 MDHEN and CDR2 SYDVKM. CDR3 loop: CASSSSGQGETQFF. Written as DNA, the CDR3 is TGTGCCAGCAGTTCCTCGGGCCAGGGCGAGACCCAGTTCTTC. Based on the CDR3 plus reference TRBV28 and TRBJ2-1, the full variable domain is DVKVTQSSRYLVKRTGEKVFLECVQDMDHENMFWYRQDPGLGLRLIYFSYDVKMKEKGDIPEGYSVSREKKERFSLILESASTNQTSMYLCASSSSGQGETQFFGPGTRLTVL.

This clonotype was seen many times. An end of the junction does not agree with germline; a read error may underlie this. This chain joins TRBV5-1 and TRBJ2-3; weak D call: TRBD2 (5 bases). The CDR3 extends over 13 amino acids. Germline V gene lookup returns CDR1 SGHRS and CDR2 YFSETQ. The CDR3 coding sequence is TGTGCCAGCAGCTTATCCCGGGGAGATACGCAGTATTTT. It encodes CASSLSRGDTQYF.

This clonotype showed up many times. The chain employs TRBV7-9 and TRBJ2-1, with TRBD1 matching over 9 bases. The V and J ends lost 0 bases and 9 bases, in that order; junction bases with no gene match: 9. Germline CDR1 reads SEHNR; CDR2 reads FQNEAQ (reference sequence). The CDR3 spans 16 residues. The DNA of the CDR3 is TGTGCCAGCAGCTTAGCTACAGGGGGCGCGGGGAGTGAGCAGTTCTTC. Residues: CASSLATGGAGSEQFF.

This clonotype was counted between two and nine times. The chain links TRBV5-1 to TRBJ2-1; D is unclear. This CDR3 is built from 14 residues. V was trimmed by 0 bases and J by 7 bases, leaving 11 bases between them. CDR1 and CDR2 (germline): SGHRS, YFSETQ. The CDR3 DNA reads TGCGCCAGCAGCTTGGCTGCGGTTCCGAATGAGCAGTTCTTC. It encodes CASSLAAVPNEQFF.

This clonotype appeared a single time. An end of the junction does not agree with germline; a read error may underlie this. This chain links TRBV6-2 or TRBV6-3 with TRBJ2-7; 12 bases match TRBD2. There are 16 residues in the CDR3. CDR1 is MNHEY and CDR2 is SVGEGT in the germline V gene. The CDR3 spells CASSYGLAGGLSEQHF. DNA of the CDR3: TGTGCCAGCAGTTACGGGCTAGCGGGAGGGCTCAGTGAGCAGCACTTC.

As concerns this clonotype: One base away lies a much larger clone, so this may be a sequencing read error. V and J are TRBV4-1 and TRBJ2-3, with D possibly TRBD1 on 6 matching bases. The CDR3 length is 18 residues. Germline V gives CDR1 MGHRA, CDR2 YSYEKL. The V gene lost 2 bases and the J gene lost 4 bases, with 22 bases spanning the gap. CDR3 sequence reads: CASSQYVPEQGSADTQYF. The CDR3, as DNA: TGCGCCAGCAGCCAATACGTCCCGGAACAGGGTTCGGCAGATACGCAGTATTTT.

This clonotype was counted at least ten times. The chain combines TRBV11-3 with TRBJ2-5, with D unclear. V lost 2 bases and J lost 7, with 11 bases in between. The V gene's germline CDR1 is SGHNT and CDR2 YENEEA. The CDR3 length is 13 residues. The DNA of the CDR3 is TGTGCCAGCAGCTTATCCCCCAGTGGGACCCAGTACTTC. Amino acid sequence: CASSLSPSGTQYF. The variable domain in full, with the rest retrieved from reference TRBV11-3 and TRBJ2-5, is EAGVVQSPRYKIIEKKQPVAFWCNPISGHNTLYWYLQNLGQGPELLIRYENEEAVDDSQLPKDRFSAERLKGVDSTLKIQPAELGDSAVYLCASSLSPSGTQYFGPGTRLLVL.

As regards this clonotype: No DNA is shown, since the ends of the CDR3 on it are uncertain; the CDR3 is the one TCRdb lists. This rearrangement joins TRBV4-2 to TRBJ1-4. The CDR3 is 16 amino acids in total, end residues counted. CDR1 LGHNA and CDR2 YNFKEQ come from the germline V gene. CDR3 sequence: CASSQADRYNEKLFFF.

This clonotype was seen at least ten times. J is TRBJ1-5 and V is TRBV28, with 9 bases identical to TRBD1. Germline CDR1 MDHEN, CDR2 SYDVKM. This CDR3 is built from 16 residues. With V trimmed by 1 base and J by 1 base, 2 bases remained unmatched. The DNA for the CDR3 is TGTGCCAGCAGTTTATTGGGACAGGGCAGCAATCAGCCCCAGCATTTT. It specifies CASSLLGQGSNQPQHF.

This clonotype was seen repeatedly, ten times or more. The chain's CDR3 is CASRKGRPGQGAGNTIYF. The CDR3 DNA is TGTGCCAGCCGAAAAGGCCGCCCGGGACAGGGGGCAGGAAACACCATATATTTT. This chain uses TRBV28 with TRBJ1-3, with 12 bases lining up with TRBD1. From germline, CDR1 is MDHEN and CDR2 SYDVKM. There are 18 residues in the CDR3. Trimming took 8 bases from V and 4 from J; bases not matched to a gene: 15.

This clonotype was counted ten times or more. The CDR3 reads CASSLAGSTDTQYF. CDR3 DNA sequence: TGTGCCAGCAGTCTAGCGGGCAGCACAGATACGCAGTATTTT. The genes are TRBV6-5 and TRBJ2-3, with 8 bases identical to TRBD2. Looked up from germline, CDR1 is MNHEY and CDR2 is SVGAGI. The V gene end was trimmed by 5 bases and the J gene end by 0 bases; junction bases not matched to a gene: 1. This CDR3 has 14 amino acids.

This clonotype appeared many times. The V call is TRBV12-3 or TRBV12-4, the J call TRBJ1-3, with TRBD1 as a possible D gene (5 bases). The length of the CDR3 is 17 residues. The germline V and J ends were trimmed by 6 bases and 0 bases, with 18 bases remaining between them. The CDR3 DNA reads TGTGCCAGCAGCCCTTACGTGGGACGGATCTCTGGAAACACCATATATTTT. Translation: CASSPYVGRISGNTIYF.

In nucleotides, the CDR3 is TGTGCCAGCAAGGGCAGGACCTACAATGAGCAGTTCTTC. Encoded protein: CASKGRTYNEQFF. The gene calls are TRBV2 and TRBJ2-1; D call uncertain. The germline V and J ends were trimmed by 7 bases and 2 bases, with 9 bases remaining between them. From germline, CDR1 is SNHLY and CDR2 FYNNEI. CDR3 length: 13 amino acids.

V gene TRBV6-4 combines with J gene TRBJ1-2; D ambiguous. V gave up 0 bases and J gave up 8 bases, with 10 bases separating them. Germline lookup yields CDR1 MRHNA and CDR2 SNTAGT. CDR3 size: 13 residues. CDR3 sequence reads: CASSDSGIRGYTF. The CDR3 coding sequence is TGTGCCAGCAGTGACTCGGGGATTCGCGGCTACACCTTC.

This clonotype was recorded many times. J is TRBJ1-2 and V is TRBV13; 8 bases fit TRBD1. This CDR3 contains 12 residues. V dropped 3 bases and J dropped 10; count of bases not matched to a gene: 4. Germline V gene data show CDR1 as PRHDT and CDR2 as FYEKMQ (reference sequence). The CDR3 region has the DNA TGTGCCAGCAGCTTCTTACAGGGGGACTACACCTTC. This sequence encodes CASSFLQGDYTF.

In the case of this clonotype: A far larger clone is off by one base, so a read error is likely. The chain joins TRBV29-1 to TRBJ2-7, with a weak D call TRBD1 (6 bases). The germline V gene encodes CDR1 SQVTM and CDR2 ANQGSEA. The CDR3 is made up of 13 amino acids. V was clipped by 7 bases and J by 7 bases, with 20 bases between them. The CDR3 sequence: CSDRTETYNEQYF. The CDR3 nucleotides read TGCAGCGACCGGACAGAAACCTACAATGAGCAGTACTTC.

Many counts were recorded for this clonotype. The V call is TRBV4-2, the J call TRBJ2-3; 9 positions match TRBD2. Germline-derived CDR1 and CDR2 are LGHNA and YNFKEQ. The length of the CDR3 is 17 residues. Germline trimming cut 0 bases from V and 5 bases from J; bases unmatched to any gene: 9. The CDR3, as DNA: TGTGCCAGCAGCCAAGAGTTTCGGCGGGGGGGCGAAGATACGCAGTATTTT. It specifies CASSQEFRRGGEDTQYF.

This clonotype was seen repeatedly, ten times or more. The rearrangement links TRBV29-1 to TRBJ1-2; 7 bases map to TRBD1. Trimming at V came to 7 bases and at J to 5 bases, leaving 10 bases not matched to a gene. Germline V gene data show CDR1 as SQVTM and CDR2 as ANQGSEA. The CDR3 runs to 13 residues. The CDR3 region is CSGGEGARYGYTF. Here the CDR3 DNA reads TGCAGCGGGGGGGAGGGGGCTCGATATGGCTACACCTTC.

This CDR3 reads CAISQTSVDNEQFF. The CDR3 region has the DNA TGTGCCATCAGCCAGACTAGCGTTGACAATGAGCAGTTCTTC. V gene TRBV10-3 combines with J gene TRBJ2-1; 8 bases are a match to TRBD2. Trimming took 6 bases from V and 5 from J; bases not matched to a gene: 6. CDR3 length: 14 amino acids. CDR1 and CDR2 (germline): ENHRY, SYGVKD.